These 27 T cell receptor beta chains were sequenced from one sample in a study of radiotherapy plus CTLA-4 blockade in lung cancer. This table comes from immunoSEQ multiplex PCR, and its TCRdb copy is limited to in-frame clones, with some not included. Counted here are some 15,000 clones, around 87% occurring once; the ten biggest clones make up around an eighth. This specimen consisted of peripheral blood, obtained from a patient treated with radiotherapy plus ipilimumab. Every receptor here comes from a human donor with non-small cell lung cancer that progressed on radiotherapy plus ipilimumab. Some clones in this sample may be carry-over from other donors' samples.

This rearrangement joins TRBV4-2 to TRBJ1-5; D may be TRBD1 (6 bases). V lost 6 bases, J lost 0 bases, and 21 bases lay in between. The CDR3 runs to 18 residues. Germline-derived CDR1 and CDR2 are LGHNA and YNFKEQ. This CDR3 is CASRQISKQGYSNQPQHF. The CDR3 nucleotides read TGTGCCAGCAGGCAAATATCTAAACAGGGATATAGCAATCAGCCCCAGCATTTT.

This rearrangement joins TRBV5-1 to TRBJ2-7; 8 nucleotides agree with TRBD2. Trimming removed 0 bases from V and 4 bases from J; junction bases left unmatched: 9. From germline, CDR1 is SGHRS and CDR2 YFSETQ. The CDR3 sequence is 16 residues long. The DNA for the CDR3 is TGCGCCAGCAGCTTGGGCGTCAGGGCGGGAGGATACGAGCAGTACTTC. It encodes CASSLGVRAGGYEQYF. The full variable domain, completed using reference TRBV5-1 and TRBJ2-7, is KAGVTQTPRYLIKTRGQQVTLSCSPISGHRSVSWYQQTPGQGLQFLFEYFSETQRNKGNFPGRFSGRQFSNSRSEMNVSTLELGDSALYLCASSLGVRAGGYEQYFGPGTRLTVT.

The chain recombines TRBV5-1 with TRBJ2-3; D is perhaps TRBD2 (6 bases). This CDR3 region has 15 residues. The germline CDR1 and CDR2 sequences are SGHRS and YFSETQ. V gave up 0 bases and J gave up 1 base, with 9 bases separating them. Here the CDR3 DNA reads TGCGCCAGCAGCTTGGGTGGCGGGGGCACAGATACGCAGTATTTT. This codes for CASSLGGGGTDTQYF.

There are a few counts of this clone. V usage is TRBV19 and J usage is TRBJ2-3, with 7 bases identical to TRBD1. Germline trimming cut 10 bases from V and 5 bases from J; bases unmatched to any gene: 9. Germline CDR1 is LNHDA and CDR2 is SQIVND (reference sequence). This CDR3 comprises 13 residues. The chain's CDR3 is CATATGSGDTQYF. The CDR3 region has the DNA TGTGCCACCGCGACAGGGTCAGGAGATACGCAGTATTTT. Supplemented by reference TRBV19 and TRBJ2-3, the full variable domain reads DGGITQSPKYLFRKEGQNVTLSCEQNLNHDAMYWYRQDPGQGLRLIYYSQIVNDFQKGDIAEGYSVSREKKESFPLTVTSAQKNPTAFYLCATATGSGDTQYFGPGTRLTVL.

The chain is built from TRBV6-1 and TRBJ2-7; perhaps TRBD1 as D (5 bases). The ends were cut back, 4 bases at V and 2 bases at J, with 6 bases in the middle. Germline CDR1 MNHNS, CDR2 SASEGT. The CDR3 has 12 amino acids. CDR3 sequence: CASSGTTYEQYF. Written as DNA, the CDR3 is TGTGCCAGCAGTGGGACAACCTACGAGCAGTACTTC.

This clone was recorded a few times. This sequence joins TRBV9 and TRBJ2-1; 11 bases match TRBD2. The junction had 4 bases not matched to a gene; V was cut back by 3 bases and J by 2 bases. The CDR3 sequence is 16 residues long. Per germline, CDR1 SGDLS and CDR2 YYNGEE. DNA of the CDR3: TGTGCCAGCAGCGCCCATAGCGGGAGGGCCTACAATGAGCAGTTCTTC. Translating gives CASSAHSGRAYNEQFF.

The chain combines TRBV5-1 with TRBJ2-1, with D perhaps matching TRBD2 (6 bases). CDR3 length: 17 amino acids. Germline values: CDR1 SGHRS, CDR2 YFSETQ. V lost 2 bases to trimming and J lost 0 bases, with 15 bases between them. The CDR3 coding sequence is TGCGCCAGCAGCTTCTTAACCCAGGGACTCTCCTACAATGAGCAGTTCTTC. Translating it yields CASSFLTQGLSYNEQFF.

On this clone itself: Its ends do not fully match the called genes, so a read error is possible. The genes are TRBV6-5 and TRBJ2-1; 7 bases are a match to TRBD2. This CDR3 has 14 residues. Per germline, CDR1 MNHEY and CDR2 SVGAGI. Here the CDR3 reads CASSRGGGGDERFF. CDR3 nucleotide sequence: TGTGCCAGCAGTCGTGGGGGGGGTGGGGATGAGCGGTTCTTC.

The J gene is TRBJ1-3, the V gene TRBV11-2; no clear D gene. Germline V gene sequence: CDR1 SGHAT, CDR2 FQNNGV. There are 12 residues in the CDR3. V lost 5 bases and J lost 4, with 6 bases in between. Written as DNA, the CDR3 is TGTGCCAGCAGCGTCCAAGGAAACACCATATATTTT. This gives the protein CASSVQGNTIYF.

The rearrangement uses TRBV19 and TRBJ1-2; D remains unclear. Germline V CDR1 and CDR2: LNHDA, SQIVND (reference sequence). The length of the CDR3 is 15 residues. V lost 1 base and J 2 bases, leaving 11 bases between the germline ends. CDR3 loop: CASSIVTRENYGYTF. The CDR3 bases are TGTGCCAGTAGTATAGTTACCCGGGAGAACTATGGCTACACCTTC. Looking up the rest from reference TRBV19 and TRBJ1-2 gives the full variable domain: DGGITQSPKYLFRKEGQNVTLSCEQNLNHDAMYWYRQDPGQGLRLIYYSQIVNDFQKGDIAEGYSVSREKKESFPLTVTSAQKNPTAFYLCASSIVTRENYGYTFGSGTRLTVV.

The V and J genes are TRBV19 and TRBJ1-5; D ambiguous. This CDR3 has 14 residues. The germline V and J ends were trimmed by 4 bases and 2 bases, with 9 bases remaining between them. Per germline, CDR1 LNHDA and CDR2 SQIVND (reference sequence). The CDR3 sequence: CASSNPGGNQPQHF. CDR3 nucleotide sequence: TGTGCCAGTAGTAACCCCGGGGGCAATCAGCCCCAGCATTTT.

The genes are TRBV7-2 and TRBJ2-7, with 9 bases that match TRBD2. Germline values: CDR1 SGHTA, CDR2 FQGNSA. The CDR3 contains 16 residues. J gave up 3 bases and V 5 bases, and 11 bases lay outside the gene matches. The CDR3 loop is CASSPPGTSFLYEQYF. The CDR3 coding sequence is TGTGCCAGCAGCCCTCCCGGGACTAGCTTCCTCTACGAGCAGTACTTC.

This chain uses TRBV11-1 with TRBJ1-5; weak D call: TRBD1 (5 bases). V shed 5 bases and J shed 6 bases, with 14 bases lying between them. The germline V gene encodes CDR1 SGHAT and CDR2 FQDESV (reference sequence). This CDR3 is built from 14 residues. CDR3 loop: CASSPGHSLQPQHF. As DNA, the CDR3 is TGTGCCAGCAGCCCAGGACATTCCCTTCAGCCCCAGCATTTT.

This chain links TRBV5-5 with TRBJ1-1, with unresolved D. There are 13 residues in the CDR3. With 2 bases removed from V and 2 bases from J, the gap between germline ends came to 7 bases. Germline V lookup: CDR1 SGHKS, CDR2 YYEKEE (reference sequence). As DNA, the CDR3 is TGTGCCAGCAGCTTTCGTTTTAACACTGAAGCTTTCTTT. The encoded protein is CASSFRFNTEAFF.

The chain employs TRBV5-1 and TRBJ1-3; possible D gene TRBD1, 6 bases. Trimming took 0 bases from V and 4 from J, leaving 11 bases between them. The CDR3 totals 15 residues. The V gene's germline CDR1 is SGHRS and CDR2 YFSETQ. The CDR3 DNA is TGCGCCAGCAGCTTGGTTGGGGGCTCAGGAAACACCATATATTTT. Amino acid sequence: CASSLVGGSGNTIYF. Together with reference TRBV5-1 and TRBJ1-3, the CDR3 gives the full variable domain: KAGVTQTPRYLIKTRGQQVTLSCSPISGHRSVSWYQQTPGQGLQFLFEYFSETQRNKGNFPGRFSGRQFSNSRSEMNVSTLELGDSALYLCASSLVGGSGNTIYFGEGSWLTVV.

The chain employs TRBV7-3 and TRBJ1-2; 12 nucleotides match TRBD1. V dropped 5 bases and J dropped 9; count of bases not matched to a gene: 4. Germline CDR1 reads SGHTA; CDR2 reads FQGTGA. The CDR3 length is 13 residues. CDR3 region: CASSPGTGGSYTF. As DNA, the CDR3 is TGTGCCAGCAGCCCCGGGACAGGGGGCAGCTACACCTTC. Full variable domain (outside the CDR3, taken from reference TRBV7-3 and TRBJ1-2): GAGVSQTPSNKVTEKGKYVELRCDPISGHTALYWYRQSLGQGPEFLIYFQGTGAADDSGLPNDRFFAVRPEGSVSTLKIQRTERGDSAVYLCASSPGTGGSYTFGSGTRLTVV.

Here the CDR3 DNA reads TGTGCCAGCAACAATCAGGAATTTGGGACAGATACGCAGTATTTT. Protein sequence: CASNNQEFGTDTQYF. This sequence joins TRBV2 and TRBJ2-3; no reliable D call. Germline-derived CDR1 and CDR2 are SNHLY and FYNNEI. The CDR3 has 15 amino acids. Trimming took off 7 bases at V and 3 bases at J, with 17 bases between the two ends.

The gene calls are TRBV5-4 and TRBJ2-3, with 8 bases that match TRBD2. With 4 bases clipped from V and 5 bases from J, the junction kept 9 bases outside the gene matches. The CDR3 is made up of 15 amino acids. CDR1 and CDR2 (germline): SGHNT, YYREEE (reference sequence). For the CDR3, the DNA is TGTGCCAGCAGCCTTACGGGAGGGCGGGGAGATACGCAGTATTTT. Its translation: CASSLTGGRGDTQYF.

The chain employs TRBV30 and TRBJ1-2; perhaps TRBD1 as D (5 bases). Germline CDR1 reads GTSNPN; CDR2 reads SVGIG (reference sequence). V lost 3 bases and J lost 8, with 19 bases in between. This CDR3 comprises 14 residues. CDR3 bases: TGTGCCTGGAGCCTCTTCCAGGGTTCAGACGGCTACACCTTC. This translates into CAWSLFQGSDGYTF.

The chain couples TRBV11-2 to TRBJ2-3, with TRBD2 identical over 11 bases. V trimming: 1 base; J trimming: 3 bases; junction bases outside the gene matches: 3. This CDR3 is built from 16 residues. The germline V gene encodes CDR1 SGHAT and CDR2 FQNNGV. For the CDR3, the DNA is TGTGCCAGCAGCTTAGTAGCGGGAGGGCCAACAGATACGCAGTATTTT. Amino acid sequence: CASSLVAGGPTDTQYF.

This clone is a singleton in its sample. The chain recombines TRBV4-2 with TRBJ2-1; TRBD2 agrees at 9 bases. The length of the CDR3 is 17 residues. CDR1 is LGHNA, CDR2 YNFKEQ, per germline. V shed 4 bases and J 10 bases; nucleotides not matched to a gene: 17. The CDR3 region is CASSPNLAGGRVGEQFF. Here the CDR3 DNA reads TGTGCCAGCAGCCCAAACCTCGCGGGGGGGCGCGTGGGCGAGCAGTTCTTC.

The V and J genes are TRBV18 and TRBJ2-1, with D possibly being TRBD2 (5 bases). This CDR3 contains 17 residues. Germline assignment: CDR1 KGHSH and CDR2 LQKENI. Trimming cost V 0 bases and J 2 bases, with 14 bases left between them. CDR3 region: CASSPPGALAAYNEQFF. Here the CDR3 DNA reads TGTGCCAGCTCACCACCAGGTGCCCTAGCAGCCTACAATGAGCAGTTCTTC.

V is TRBV23-1 and J is TRBJ1-5, with D unresolved. TRBV23-1 is assigned to the ORF class and has an uncertain function. This CDR3 contains 13 residues. The CDR3 sequence: CGPAALYPQPQHF. In DNA form, the CDR3 reads TGCGGCCCAGCGGCCCTCTACCCGCAGCCCCAGCATTTT.

This rearrangement joins TRBV2 to TRBJ2-3; tentative D call: TRBD2 (6 bases). The V end lost 6 bases, the J end lost 5 bases, and 9 bases lay between the germline ends. This CDR3 comprises 12 residues. Germline CDR1 and CDR2: SNHLY and FYNNEI. The CDR3 loop is CASSSGGDTQYF. CDR3 sequence (DNA): TGTGCCAGCAGCTCCGGGGGAGATACGCAGTATTTT.

J is TRBJ1-1 and V is TRBV18; TRBD1 is a possible D gene (6 bases). The CDR3 is 14 residues long. V lost 3 bases and J 2 bases, leaving 10 bases between the germline ends. Germline assignment: CDR1 KGHSH and CDR2 LQKENI. CDR3 nucleotides: TGTGCCAGCTCACCCGGACAGTTTAACACTGAAGCTTTCTTT. It is translated as CASSPGQFNTEAFF.

The CDR3 DNA sequence: TGTGCCAGCTCACCACCGCGGGAGGCTGGCTACACCTTC. Translating it yields CASSPPREAGYTF. The J gene is TRBJ1-2, the V gene TRBV18; no clear D gene. Trimming removed 0 bases from V and 7 bases from J, with 9 bases in between. This CDR3 is built from 13 residues. Germline V gene sequence: CDR1 KGHSH, CDR2 LQKENI.

The chain uses TRBV29-1 and TRBJ2-4, with D possibly matching TRBD1 (5 bases). The germline CDR1 and CDR2 sequences are SQVTM and ANQGSEA. This CDR3 has 14 residues. The ends were cut back, 5 bases at V and 0 bases at J, with 11 bases in the middle. CDR3 nucleotide sequence: TGCAGCGTTTTGCCAAGGGGAGCCAAAAACATTCAGTACTTC. Its protein is CSVLPRGAKNIQYF.